This paragraph reports one T cell receptor beta chain. This sample was taken from a study of blood T cell repertoires in COVID-19. Study in general: Samples of COVID-19 (acute and convalescent) were obtained from the United States, Italy and Spain.

The germline V gene encodes CDR1 GTSNPN and CDR2 SVGIG (reference sequence). Unmatched junction bases numbered 11, after V lost 1 base and J lost 6 bases. The CDR3 covers 15 residues. TCRdb's copy holds only in-frame clones and misses some; the assay was immunoSEQ multiplex PCR. Here the sample spans around 200,000 clones, 86% being singletons. This sequence was found in a man aged 35 to 55 with acute COVID-19. Sequences were obtained from PBMCs or T cells enriched from blood (not recorded which). This sequence joins TRBV30 and TRBJ2-5, with 7 positions matching TRBD2. The DNA of the CDR3 is TGTGCCTGGAGTGCCCTAGCGGAGAGCCGGCAGACCCAGTACTTC. It specifies CAWSALAESRQTQYF.